This T cell receptor beta chain was recorded in a study of T and B cells in COVID-19 patients. Blood genomic DNA input for TRB amplification was roughly 220-500 ng. Remarks on this clonotype: The junction departs from the called germline gene at one end, perhaps through a read error.

This CDR3 contains 19 residues. Germline V lookup: CDR1 MNHEY, CDR2 SMNVEV (reference sequence). TRB rearrangements were amplified by multiplex PCR with BIOMED2 TRB-A/B primers. Using its own MiXCR run on the multiplex PCR reads, TCRdb lists one record per CDR3 protein. The table lists 6,500 to 10,000 distinct CDR3 sequences, 35% to 45% of them singletons. Sequencing used blood. This chain connects TRBV27 to TRBJ2-5, with 11 bases aligning to TRBD1. The sequence came from a human donor who had recovered from COVID-19. The CDR3 region has the DNA TGTGCCATCAGTGAGGTCCCGCTGGGACAGGGGGGATCACAAGAGACCCAGTACTTC. This translates into CAISEVPLGQGGSQETQYF.